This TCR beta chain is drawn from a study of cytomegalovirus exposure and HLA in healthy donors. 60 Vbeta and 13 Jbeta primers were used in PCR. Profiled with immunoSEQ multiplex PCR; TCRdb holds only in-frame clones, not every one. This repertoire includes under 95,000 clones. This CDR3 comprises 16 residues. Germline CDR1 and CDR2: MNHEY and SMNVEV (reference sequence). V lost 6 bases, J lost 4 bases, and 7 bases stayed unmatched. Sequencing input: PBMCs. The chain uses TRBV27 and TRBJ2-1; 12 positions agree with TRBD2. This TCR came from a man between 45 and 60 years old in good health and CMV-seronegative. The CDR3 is CASRDWGTSGYNEQFF. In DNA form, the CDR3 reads TGTGCCAGCAGGGATTGGGGGACTAGCGGGTACAATGAGCAGTTCTTC.